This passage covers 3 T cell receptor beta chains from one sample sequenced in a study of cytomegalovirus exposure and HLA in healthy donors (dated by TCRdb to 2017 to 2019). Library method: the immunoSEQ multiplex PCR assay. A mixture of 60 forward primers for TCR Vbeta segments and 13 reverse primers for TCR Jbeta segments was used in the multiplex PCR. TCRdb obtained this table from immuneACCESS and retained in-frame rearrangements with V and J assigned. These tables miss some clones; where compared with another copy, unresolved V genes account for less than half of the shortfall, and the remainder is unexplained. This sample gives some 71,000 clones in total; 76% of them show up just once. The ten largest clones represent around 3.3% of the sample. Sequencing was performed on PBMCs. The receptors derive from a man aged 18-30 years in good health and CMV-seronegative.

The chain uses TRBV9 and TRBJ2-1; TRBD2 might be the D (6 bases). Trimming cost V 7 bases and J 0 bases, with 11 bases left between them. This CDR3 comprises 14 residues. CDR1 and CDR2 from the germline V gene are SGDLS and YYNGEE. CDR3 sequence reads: CASGTGSSYNEQFF. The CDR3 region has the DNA TGTGCCAGCGGGACCGGGAGCTCCTACAATGAGCAGTTCTTC.

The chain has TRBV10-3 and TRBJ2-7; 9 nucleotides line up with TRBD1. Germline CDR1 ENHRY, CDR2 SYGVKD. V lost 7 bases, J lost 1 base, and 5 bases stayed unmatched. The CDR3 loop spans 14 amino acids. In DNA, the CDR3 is TGTGCCATCAAAACAGGGGGCAGGTCCTACGAGCAGTACGTC. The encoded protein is CAIKTGGRSYEQYV.

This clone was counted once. Here the CDR3 DNA reads TGTGCCAGTACCACGAGGGAGGGGCTCCATAACTATGGCTACACCTTC. Its protein is CASTTREGLHNYGYTF. The chain couples TRBV19 to TRBJ1-2, with D possibly TRBD1 on 5 matching bases. V was pared by 7 bases and J by 1 base, with 19 bases between. The V gene's germline CDR1 is LNHDA and CDR2 SQIVND (reference sequence). This CDR3 has 16 amino acids.